The clone carrying this T cell receptor beta chain was counted at least ten times. The data belong to a study of T cells in Graves' hyperthyroidism and ophthalmopathy. Trimming shortened V by 8 bases and J by 0 bases, and 11 bases separated the two germline ends. The V gene's germline CDR1 is DFQATT and CDR2 SNEGSKA (reference sequence). The CDR3 loop spans 12 amino acids. Not enrolled were patients with uncontrolled infection, other autoimmune disease, pregnancy or lactation. The investigators amplified TCR beta CDR3 regions from RNA transcripts. Researchers ran a first-round RT-PCR on the TCR CDR3 using the HTBI primer set. TCRdb used MiXCR to reprocess the multiplex PCR reads, holding one entry per CDR3 protein. Of hundreds of thousands of distinct CDR3 sequences in the sample, under 45% were seen once.

Sample: blood. The chain links TRBV20-1 to TRBJ2-7, with D perhaps TRBD1 or TRBD2 (5 bases each). This TCR was sampled from a woman in her thirties or forties with Graves' hyperthyroidism. This CDR3 reads CSSGPDSYEQYF. CDR3 DNA sequence: TGCAGTTCGGGACCCGACTCCTACGAGCAGTACTTC.